The rows below give T cell receptor beta chains drawn from one sample of a study of shared T cell receptors in the human thymus. Repertoires were generated with immunoSEQ multiplex PCR, while TCRdb's copy carries only in-frame clones and drops some. The sample lists some 700,000 clones, 88% occurring once. A further study also used this sample, focusing on human thymus T cells.

Sequenced material: thymocytes. These receptors were taken from a boy in the first two years of life with a congenital heart defect. Both conserved end residues are part of each CDR3. The order of the fields is V gene, clone size, D gene, J gene, CDR3 DNA, CDR3 protein. D genes are given only for firm matches. The listing skips clone size in some rows; elsewhere it reads once, few, many or a size class.

>TRBV7-9|.|.|TRBJ2-7
TGTGCCAGCAGCTCCCATGATAACGCGATTACCCACTCCTACGAGCAGTACTTC
CASSSHDNAITHSYEQYF
>TRBV15|.|.|TRBJ1-1
TGTGCCACCAGCAGGAGCAGGGTGAACACTGAAGCTTTCTTT
CATSRSRVNTEAFF
>TRBV4-3|.|TRBD1|TRBJ1-1
TGCGCCAGCAGCCAAGATGAGGACAGGACGAACACTGAAGCTTTCTTT
CASSQDEDRTNTEAFF
>TRBV28|.|.|TRBJ2-5
TGTGCCAGCAGCTACCTCCAAGAGGAGACCCAGTACTTC
CASSYLQEETQYF
>TRBV5-4|.|.|TRBJ2-7
TGTGCCAGCAGCCTGGACACATCCTACGAGCAGTACTTC
CASSLDTSYEQYF
>TRBV15|.|.|TRBJ1-5
TGTGCCACCAGCAGAGCTCCCCGGGAGGATCAGCCCCAGCATTTT
CATSRAPREDQPQHF
>TRBV7-3|once|.|TRBJ2-1
TGTGCCAGCAGCTTACTCCCGGCCTACAATGAGCAGTTCTTC
CASSLLPAYNEQFF
>TRBV27|once|TRBD2|TRBJ2-5
TGTGCCAGCAGCCTAGCGGGAGAGGAAGAGACCCAGTACTTC
CASSLAGEEETQYF
>TRBV5-8|.|TRBD2|TRBJ2-2
TGTGCCAGCAGCTTGGCGGGGACTAGCGGGAACGCGAACACCGGGGAGCTGTTTTTT
CASSLAGTSGNANTGELFF
>TRBV11-3|.|TRBD1|TRBJ1-1
TGTGCCAGCAGCTTAAGGAGGACAGGCACTGAAGCTTTCTTT
CASSLRRTGTEAFF
>TRBV5-1|.|.|TRBJ1-2
TGCGCCAGCAGCCCCGGATTCCGGGTCGGTGGCTACACCTTC
CASSPGFRVGGYTF
>TRBV4-3|.|TRBD2|TRBJ2-1
TGCGCCAGCAGCCATGGGGGGAGGGAAAACAATGAGCAGTTCTTC
CASSHGGRENNEQFF
>TRBV27|.|TRBD2|TRBJ2-5
TGTGCCAGCAGCCAGGGACTAGCGGGAACGAAGACCCAGTACTTC
CASSQGLAGTKTQYF
>TRBV7-6|.|TRBD1|TRBJ1-5
TGTGCCAGCAGCCTTGGGACAGGGCAGAATCAGCCCCAGCATTTT
CASSLGTGQNQPQHF
>TRBV19|.|TRBD2|TRBJ2-7
TGTGCCAGTAGTCTCCTTAGCGGGATTCAACCCTACGAGCAGTACTTC
CASSLLSGIQPYEQYF